The T cell receptor beta chain described here comes from a study of cytomegalovirus exposure and HLA in healthy donors. Primers for the PCR totalled 60 Vbeta and 13 Jbeta. Assay: immunoSEQ multiplex PCR; the TCRdb copy retains only in-frame clones and omits some. The sample lists about 130,000 clones; roughly 80% were seen once. This CDR3 region has 17 residues. The J segment lost 2 bases and the V segment lost 5 bases, leaving 15 bases of the junction unmatched. CDR1 and CDR2 (germline): PRHDT, FYEKMQ (reference sequence). The material sequenced was PBMCs. This chain joins TRBV13 and TRBJ2-7; 7 nucleotides match TRBD1. This sequence originates from a male donor in good health and CMV-seronegative. The CDR3 sequence is CASSPASGRDSTYEQYF. In DNA, the CDR3 is TGTGCCAGCAGCCCGGCCTCAGGTCGGGACAGTACCTACGAGCAGTACTTC.